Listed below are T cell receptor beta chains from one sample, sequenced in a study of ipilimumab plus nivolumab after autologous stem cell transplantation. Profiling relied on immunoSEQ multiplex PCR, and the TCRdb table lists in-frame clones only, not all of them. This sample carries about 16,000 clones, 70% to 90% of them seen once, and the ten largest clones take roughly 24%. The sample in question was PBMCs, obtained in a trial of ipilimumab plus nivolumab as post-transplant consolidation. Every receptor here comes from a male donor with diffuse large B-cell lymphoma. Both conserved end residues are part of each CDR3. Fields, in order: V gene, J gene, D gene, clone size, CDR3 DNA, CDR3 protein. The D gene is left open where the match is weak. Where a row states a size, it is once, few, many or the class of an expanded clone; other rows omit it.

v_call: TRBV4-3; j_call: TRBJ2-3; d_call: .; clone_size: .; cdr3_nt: TGCGCCAGCAGCCTAGATGGGGATACGCAGTATTTT; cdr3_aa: CASSLDGDTQYF
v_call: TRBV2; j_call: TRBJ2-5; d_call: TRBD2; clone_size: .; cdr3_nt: TGTGCCAGCAGTCTAGCGGGGGGGCCGCAAGAGACCCAGTACTTC; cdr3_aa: CASSLAGGPQETQYF
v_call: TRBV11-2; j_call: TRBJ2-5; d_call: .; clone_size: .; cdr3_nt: TGTGCCAGCAGTCTCAGTGTTTCGGGACAAGAGACCCAGTACTTC; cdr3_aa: CASSLSVSGQETQYF
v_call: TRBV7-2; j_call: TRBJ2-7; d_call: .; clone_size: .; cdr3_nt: TGTGCCAGCAGCCCCGCCACAGGGTCCGAGCAGTACTTC; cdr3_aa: CASSPATGSEQYF
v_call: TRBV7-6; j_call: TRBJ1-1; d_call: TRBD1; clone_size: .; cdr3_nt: TGTGCCAGCAGCTTGGATTCGGGACAGGGGTTTAGGGACACTGAAGCTTTCTTT; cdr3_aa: CASSLDSGQGFRDTEAFF
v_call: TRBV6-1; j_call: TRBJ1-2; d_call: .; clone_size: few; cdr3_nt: TGTGCCAGCAGTGAACTCGAGACAGTACACGGCTACACCTTC; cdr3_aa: CASSELETVHGYTF
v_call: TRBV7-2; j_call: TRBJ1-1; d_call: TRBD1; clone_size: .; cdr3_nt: TGTGCCAGCAGCATAGGGGGACAGGGGACTGAAGCTTTCTTT; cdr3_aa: CASSIGGQGTEAFF
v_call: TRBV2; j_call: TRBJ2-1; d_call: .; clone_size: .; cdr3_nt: TGTGCCAGCAAGGAAACCCTAGTCAATGAGCAGTTCTTC; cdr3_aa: CASKETLVNEQFF
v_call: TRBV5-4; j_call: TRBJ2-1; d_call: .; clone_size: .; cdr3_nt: TGTGCCAGCAGCCCCGAGGGGATCTCCTACAATGAGCAGTTCTTC; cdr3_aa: CASSPEGISYNEQFF
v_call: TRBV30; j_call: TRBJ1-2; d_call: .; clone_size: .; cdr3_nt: TGTGCCTGGAGACCCCCGGCTCCCTATGGCTACACCTTC; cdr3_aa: CAWRPPAPYGYTF
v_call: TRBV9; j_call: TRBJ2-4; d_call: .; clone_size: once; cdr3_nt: TGTGCCAGCAGCGTAGAGCCCAGCTTAAACATTCAGTACTTC; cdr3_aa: CASSVEPSLNIQYF
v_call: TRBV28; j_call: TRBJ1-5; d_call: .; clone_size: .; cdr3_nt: TGTGCCAGCAGTTCCCGCCCCTGGGGCCCTCGCAATCAGCCCCAGCATTTT; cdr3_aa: CASSSRPWGPRNQPQHF
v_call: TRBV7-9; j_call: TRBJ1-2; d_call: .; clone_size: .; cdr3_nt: TGTGCCAGCATCCTACAGTACGATCCTCGCAAGCGGGGTAGCTATGGCTACACCTTC; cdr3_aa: CASILQYDPRKRGSYGYTF
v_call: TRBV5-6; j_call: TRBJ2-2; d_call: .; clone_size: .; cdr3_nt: TGTGCCAGCAGCTTGGACCTGATTGGGGAGCTGTTTTTT; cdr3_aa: CASSLDLIGELFF
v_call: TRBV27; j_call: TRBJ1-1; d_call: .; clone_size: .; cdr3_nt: TGTGCCAGCAGCCAGGACTGGGGAACTGAAGCTTTCTTT; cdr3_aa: CASSQDWGTEAFF
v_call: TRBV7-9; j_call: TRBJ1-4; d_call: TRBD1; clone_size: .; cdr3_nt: TGTGCCAGCAGCCCGGACAGGGATAATGAAAAACTGTTTTTT; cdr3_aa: CASSPDRDNEKLFF
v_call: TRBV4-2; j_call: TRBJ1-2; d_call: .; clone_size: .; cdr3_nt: TGTGCCAGCAGCCAAGATTATTGGGTTAGCTCAGGCTACACCTTC; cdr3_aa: CASSQDYWVSSGYTF
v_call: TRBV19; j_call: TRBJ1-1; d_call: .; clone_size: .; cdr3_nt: TGTGCCAGTAGTATAGTATCAAGTATGAACACTGAAGCTTTCTTT; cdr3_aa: CASSIVSSMNTEAFF
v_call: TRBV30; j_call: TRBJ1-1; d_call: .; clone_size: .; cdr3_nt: TGTGCCTGGAGTGTGGGGGGGTGGGCTTTCTTT; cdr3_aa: CAWSVGGWAFF
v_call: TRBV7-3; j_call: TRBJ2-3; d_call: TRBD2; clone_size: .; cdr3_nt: TGTGCCAGCAGTGGCGGGGGACCGGGCTCAGATACGCAGTATTTT; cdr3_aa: CASSGGGPGSDTQYF
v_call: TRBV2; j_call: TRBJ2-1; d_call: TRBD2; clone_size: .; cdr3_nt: TGTGCCAGCACTAACCGGGGGGGCAACAATGAGCAGTTCTTC; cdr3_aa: CASTNRGGNNEQFF
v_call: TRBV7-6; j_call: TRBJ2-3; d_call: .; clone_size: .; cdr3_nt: TGTGCCAGCAGCTTAATCTACACAGATACGCAGTATTTT; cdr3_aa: CASSLIYTDTQYF
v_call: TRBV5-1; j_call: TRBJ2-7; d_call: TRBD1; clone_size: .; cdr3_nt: TGCGCCAGCAGCTGGGACGACAGGGATGGCTACGAGCAGTACTTC; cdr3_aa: CASSWDDRDGYEQYF
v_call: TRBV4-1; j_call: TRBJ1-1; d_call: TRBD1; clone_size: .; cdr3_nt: TGCGCCAGCAGCCAACCCCGGACAGGGGCCCCCAGCACTGAAGCTTTCTTT; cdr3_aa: CASSQPRTGAPSTEAFF
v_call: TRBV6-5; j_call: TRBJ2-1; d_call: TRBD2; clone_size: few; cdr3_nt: TGTGCCAGCAGTTTTACTAGCGGGGGATACAATGAGCAGTTCTTC; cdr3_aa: CASSFTSGGYNEQFF
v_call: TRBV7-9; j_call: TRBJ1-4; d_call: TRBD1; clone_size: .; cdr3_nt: TGTGCCAGCCATACCGGGACAGGGAAAAAACTGTTTTTT; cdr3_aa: CASHTGTGKKLFF